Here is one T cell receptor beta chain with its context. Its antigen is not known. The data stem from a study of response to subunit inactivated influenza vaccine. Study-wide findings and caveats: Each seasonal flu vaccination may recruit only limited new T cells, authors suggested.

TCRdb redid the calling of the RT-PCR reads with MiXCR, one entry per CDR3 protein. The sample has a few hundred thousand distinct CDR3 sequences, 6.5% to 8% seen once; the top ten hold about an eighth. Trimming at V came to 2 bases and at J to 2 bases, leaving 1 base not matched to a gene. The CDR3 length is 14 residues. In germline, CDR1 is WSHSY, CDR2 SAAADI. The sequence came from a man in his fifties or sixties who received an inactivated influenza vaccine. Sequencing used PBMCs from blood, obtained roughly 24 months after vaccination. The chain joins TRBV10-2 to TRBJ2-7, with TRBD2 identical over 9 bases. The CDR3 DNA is TGCGCCAGCAGTGAGGCTAGCGGGACCTACGAGCAGTACTTC. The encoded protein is CASSEASGTYEQYF.